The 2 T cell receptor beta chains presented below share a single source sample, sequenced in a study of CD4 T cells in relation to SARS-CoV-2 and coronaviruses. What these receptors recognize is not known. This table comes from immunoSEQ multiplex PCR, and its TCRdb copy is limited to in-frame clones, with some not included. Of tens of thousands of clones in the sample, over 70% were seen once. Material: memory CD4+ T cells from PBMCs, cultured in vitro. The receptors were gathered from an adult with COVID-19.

The CDR3 DNA reads as TGTGCCAGCAGGAAGGGGGACAGGGGGCTCACCGGGGAGCTGTTTTTT. This encodes CASRKGDRGLTGELFF. The gene calls are TRBV5-4 and TRBJ2-2; the match to TRBD1 covers 12 bases. Germline V gives CDR1 SGHNT, CDR2 YYREEE (reference sequence). The junction had 6 bases not matched to a gene; V was cut back by 5 bases and J by 4 bases. The CDR3 length is 16 residues.

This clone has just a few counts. The CDR3, as DNA: TGTGCCAGCAGCTTGGGGCAGGGCACTTCCTCTGGAAACACCATATATTTT. Its protein is CASSLGQGTSSGNTIYF. The chain carries TRBV5-4 and TRBJ1-3; weak D call: TRBD1 (5 bases). Trimming cost V 0 bases and J 0 bases, with 13 bases left between them. The CDR3 spans 17 residues. CDR1 is SGHNT, CDR2 YYREEE, per germline (reference sequence).